The rows below give T cell receptor beta chains drawn from one sample of a study of cytomegalovirus exposure and HLA in healthy donors. The data were produced by immunoSEQ multiplex PCR, yet TCRdb's version contains in-frame clones alone and is incomplete. In the table there are 95,000 to 100,000 clones, around 74% of which are singletons. Material for sequencing was PBMCs. All receptors derive from a woman aged 40 to 55 in good health and CMV-seronegative. CDR3s leave out the opening cysteine and the closing phenylalanine or tryptophan. A D gene is named only where the DNA matches it firmly.

CDR3: ASSKAGGPNEQY
D: TRBD2
J: TRBJ2-7
V: TRBV25-1

CDR3: ASSPSYNEQF
D: .
J: TRBJ2-1
V: TRBV18

CDR3: ATSRGLNEQF
D: .
J: TRBJ2-1
V: TRBV15

CDR3: ASSLIGGNTGELF
D: .
J: TRBJ2-2
V: TRBV13

CDR3: SATRGGTQY
D: .
J: TRBJ2-5
V: TRBV29-1

CDR3: ASSDGRRDQPQH
D: .
J: TRBJ1-5
V: TRBV6-5

CDR3: ASSAGQLYEQY
D: .
J: TRBJ2-7
V: TRBV2

CDR3: ASSFTDSNYEQY
D: .
J: TRBJ2-7
V: TRBV7-6

CDR3: AWSRAEAF
D: .
J: TRBJ1-1
V: TRBV30

CDR3: ASSLVGHDSNEQF
D: .
J: TRBJ2-1
V: TRBV4-2

CDR3: ASSSLAGVFEQY
D: TRBD2
J: TRBJ2-7
V: TRBV28